The 16 T cell receptor beta chains below come from one sample, sequenced in a study of blood T cells in healthy people across ages. Combining a sample-barcoded 5' primer with a J-beta primer mix, a second PCR ran for roughly 7 to 11 cycles. MiXCR, applied by TCRdb to the 5' RACE reads, yields one record per CDR3 protein. The sample has about 1,000,000 distinct CDR3 sequences; 40% to 55% are singletons. Sequences were obtained from blood. Receptor source: an older woman in good health.

This clonotype has more than one count but fewer than ten. V and J are TRBV20-1 and TRBJ2-7, with 9 bases matching TRBD1. Germline assignment: CDR1 DFQATT and CDR2 SNEGSKA (reference sequence). J was trimmed by 5 bases and V by 0 bases; bases with no gene match: 5. This CDR3 has 14 residues. CDR3 in DNA: TGCAGTGCTAGAGAGACAGGGGGATTGGACGAGCAGTACTTC. It codes for CSARETGGLDEQYF.

The chain links TRBV5-1 to TRBJ1-2, with D uncertain. The V and J ends lost 1 base and 0 bases respectively, with 7 bases between them. The CDR3 contains 14 residues. Germline values: CDR1 SGHRS, CDR2 YFSETQ. For the CDR3, the DNA is TGCGCCAGCAGCTTGAGGCTGTCTAACTATGGCTACACCTTC. Residues: CASSLRLSNYGYTF.

This clonotype has more than one count but fewer than ten. This rearrangement joins TRBV2 to TRBJ2-6; D remains unclear. V was trimmed by 4 bases and J by 2 bases, leaving 6 bases between them. This CDR3 has 14 amino acids. Germline CDR1 and CDR2: SNHLY and FYNNEI. CDR3: CASSAAAGANVLTF. DNA for the CDR3: TGTGCCAGCAGTGCTGCGGCTGGGGCCAACGTCCTGACTTTC.

The chain combines TRBV27 with TRBJ2-2; D assignment may be TRBD1 or TRBD2 (5 bases each). V lost 7 bases to trimming and J lost 1 base, with 13 bases between them. The germline V gene encodes CDR1 MNHEY and CDR2 SMNVEV (reference sequence). This CDR3 region has 15 residues. The CDR3 protein is CASKGWERNTGELFF. DNA for the CDR3: TGTGCCAGCAAGGGGTGGGAGCGGAACACCGGGGAGCTGTTTTTT.

This chain connects TRBV6-6 to TRBJ1-2; 9 bases align to TRBD1. J lost 5 bases, V lost 8 bases, and 18 bases had no gene match. The CDR3 extends over 17 amino acids. CDR1 and CDR2 (germline): MNHNY, SVGAGI (reference sequence). CDR3 DNA sequence: TGTGCCAGCGAACCGGGACAGGGAGGCGATGGGGGTTATGGCTACACCTTC. Translating it yields CASEPGQGGDGGYGYTF.

This clonotype was observed a few times. The chain combines TRBV6-1 with TRBJ2-3, with 7 bases aligning to TRBD1. This CDR3 has 15 residues. CDR1 and CDR2 (germline): MNHNS, SASEGT. Trimming took 3 bases from V and 2 from J; bases not matched to a gene: 5. CDR3 protein: CASSDPDRATDTQYF. CDR3 in DNA: TGTGCCAGCAGTGACCCTGACAGGGCCACAGATACGCAGTATTTT.

The gene calls are TRBV27 and TRBJ2-7; TRBD2 is a possible D gene (5 bases). The V gene's germline CDR1 is MNHEY and CDR2 SMNVEV (reference sequence). This CDR3 is 16 amino acids long. Trimming pared 2 bases from V and 1 base from J, leaving 15 bases between. The CDR3, as DNA: TGTGCCAGCAGTTTAAATGGACTCCGGGTGTCCTACGAGCAGTACTTC. Translation gives CASSLNGLRVSYEQYF.

This chain uses TRBV15 with TRBJ2-2; no reliable D call. The germline V gene encodes CDR1 LNHNV and CDR2 YYDKDF (reference sequence). Trimming left V 4 bases short and J 5 bases short, with 8 bases between. CDR3 length: 13 amino acids. DNA for the CDR3: TGTGCCACCAGCACAGTAACAACCGGGGAGCTGTTTTTT. It codes for CATSTVTTGELFF.

The V and J genes are TRBV20-1 and TRBJ2-4, with 7 bases matching TRBD1. Germline assignment: CDR1 DFQATT and CDR2 SNEGSKA (reference sequence). This CDR3 comprises 14 residues. Losses at the gene ends were 2 bases for V and 7 bases for J; bases not matched to a gene: 8. The CDR3 DNA is TGCAGTGCTAGAAATGACAGGGATGAGAACATTCAGTACTTC. Protein product: CSARNDRDENIQYF.

This clonotype occurred a few times. The chain joins TRBV6-5 to TRBJ2-7; a weak D match, TRBD2 (5 bases). Trimming shortened V by 2 bases and J by 3 bases, and 14 bases separated the two germline ends. Germline CDR1 MNHEY, CDR2 SVGAGI. CDR3 length: 15 residues. The CDR3 coding sequence is TGTGCCAGCAGTTACGCGGCGGGTGGAATCTACGAGCAGTACTTC. Translated, it gives CASSYAAGGIYEQYF.

The V and J genes are TRBV3-1 and TRBJ2-3; no firm D call. This CDR3 comprises 12 residues. Germline CDR1 LGHDT, CDR2 YNNKEL (reference sequence). V was shortened by 10 bases and J by 5 bases, with 13 bases between the two germline ends. CDR3 nucleotides: TGTGCCACGTCGGCTGCACAAGATACGCAGTATTTT. It codes for CATSAAQDTQYF.

A word on this clonotype: One junction end disagrees with the germline gene, perhaps due to a read error. The chain has TRBV5-7 and TRBJ2-1; no reliable D call. TRBV5-7 is filed as an ORF, its function uncertain. This CDR3 has 15 amino acids. As DNA, the CDR3 is TGTACCAGCAGCTTGGTACGGATTAGCCACAATGAGCAGTTCTTC. It encodes CTSSLVRISHNEQFF.

This chain joins TRBV10-2 and TRBJ1-5; D possibly corresponds to TRBD1 (5 bases). V was cut by 0 bases and J by 3 bases, with 9 bases left in between. The CDR3 runs to 15 residues. Germline lookup yields CDR1 WSHSY and CDR2 SAAADI. The CDR3 bases are TGCGCCAGCAGTGAGTCGAGGGGTTCCAATCAGCCCCAGCATTTT. The encoded protein is CASSESRGSNQPQHF.

The CDR3: CAAGGRGAKNIQYF. The CDR3 coding sequence is TGTGCCGCAGGGGGTAGGGGAGCCAAAAACATTCAGTACTTC. The chain links TRBV6-1 to TRBJ2-4; 7 bases align to TRBD1. This CDR3 spans 14 amino acids. After removal of 11 bases from V and 0 bases from J, the junction contained 7 bases not matched to a gene. Germline CDR1 is MNHNS and CDR2 is SASEGT.

The chain carries TRBV6-6 and TRBJ1-2; D is undetermined. CDR1 MNHNY and CDR2 SVGAGI come from the germline V gene (reference sequence). CDR3 size: 12 residues. Trimming took off 4 bases at V and 3 bases at J, with 6 bases between the two ends. CDR3 bases: TGTGCCAGCAGTTCGCCAGACTATGGCTACACCTTC. Protein sequence: CASSSPDYGYTF.

The V and J genes are TRBV27 and TRBJ2-1, with TRBD1 matching 7 bases. CDR3 length: 15 residues. CDR1 is MNHEY, CDR2 SMNVEV, per germline (reference sequence). After removal of 6 bases from V and 2 bases from J, the junction contained 7 bases not matched to a gene. The CDR3 is CASSDRAGAYNEQFF. DNA for the CDR3: TGTGCCAGCAGCGACAGGGCAGGGGCCTACAATGAGCAGTTCTTC.